A selection of T cell receptor beta chains follows, all from one sample in a study of T cells after yellow fever vaccination. TCRdb reprocessed the 5' RACE reads with MiXCR, giving one entry per CDR3 protein. The sample has 200,000 to 300,000 distinct CDR3 sequences; approximately 6.7% are singletons. Material: CD4+ T cells sorted from PBMCs, obtained on the day of the yellow fever booster vaccination. These receptors all stem from a man in his thirties or forties who received the YFV17D yellow fever vaccine. Both conserved end residues are part of each CDR3. The D gene is left open where the match is weak. Clone size appears in some rows only: once, few, many, or a class for an expanded clone.

clone_size,d_call,j_call,v_call,cdr3_aa,cdr3_nt
few,-,TRBJ2-5,TRBV20-1,CSARDPRQETQYF,TGCAGTGCTAGAGACCCACGTCAAGAGACCCAGTACTTC
-,TRBD2,TRBJ2-3,TRBV6-5,CASSYSGLAADTQYF,TGTGCCAGCAGTTACTCGGGACTAGCTGCAGATACGCAGTATTTT
many,TRBD2,TRBJ2-1,TRBV10-3,CAIRGGGLAGYNEQFF,TGTGCCATCAGGGGCGGGGGACTAGCGGGATACAATGAGCAGTTCTTC
few,-,TRBJ1-1,TRBV20-1,CSARKRGIKGTSEAFF,TGCAGTGCTAGAAAGAGAGGCATAAAAGGGACTTCTGAAGCTTTCTTT
few,-,TRBJ2-3,TRBV18,CASSYPLHTDTQYF,TGTGCCAGCTCATATCCCCTCCACACAGATACGCAGTATTTT
-,TRBD1,TRBJ1-2,TRBV27,CASSTPGQGGYGYTF,TGTGCCAGCAGTACCCCGGGACAGGGGGGCTATGGCTACACCTTC
many,-,TRBJ2-7,TRBV5-1,CASSRGDSYEQYF,TGCGCCAGCAGCCGCGGAGATTCCTACGAGCAGTACTTC
-,-,TRBJ1-5,TRBV19,CASSIVEGNQPQHF,TGTGCCAGTAGTATAGTTGAGGGAAATCAGCCCCAGCATTTT
-,TRBD1,TRBJ2-1,TRBV20-1,CSARDGQGINEQFF,TGCAGTGCTAGAGACGGACAGGGTATCAATGAGCAGTTCTTC
many,-,TRBJ2-3,TRBV24-1,CATSDYGTDTQYF,TGTGCCACCAGTGATTATGGCACAGATACGCAGTATTTT
-,-,TRBJ2-5,TRBV7-2,CASSLSGGAAPQETQYF,TGTGCCAGCAGCTTAAGTGGGGGAGCGGCCCCCCAAGAGACCCAGTACTTC
many,TRBD2,TRBJ2-1,TRBV6-1,CASSPSGRVNEQFF,TGTGCCAGCAGTCCTAGCGGGAGGGTCAATGAGCAGTTCTTC
-,-,TRBJ2-3,TRBV5-1,CASTPIYQDTQYF,TGCGCCAGCACCCCGATCTACCAAGATACGCAGTATTTT
few,-,TRBJ2-1,TRBV29-1,CSATYNEQFF,TGCAGCGCAACTTACAATGAGCAGTTCTTC
many,TRBD1,TRBJ2-3,TRBV28,CATSRDRGRTDTQYF,TGTGCCACCAGCCGGGACAGGGGGCGCACAGATACGCAGTATTTT
-,-,TRBJ2-7,TRBV5-1,CASSLAGAPYEQYF,TGCGCCAGCAGCTTGGCGGGGGCCCCCTACGAGCAGTACTTC
-,TRBD1,TRBJ2-3,TRBV19,CASSTTLTGADTQYF,TGTGCCAGTAGTACAACCTTGACAGGGGCAGATACGCAGTATTTT
-,-,TRBJ1-1,TRBV20-1,CNPRENTEAFF,TGCAACCCCAGGGAGAACACTGAAGCTTTCTTT
many,-,TRBJ2-7,TRBV20-1,CSASPGSSYEQYF,TGCAGTGCTAGTCCAGGAAGCTCCTACGAGCAGTACTTC
-,TRBD2,TRBJ2-7,TRBV20-1,CCARDLKAGGVAYEQYF,TGCTGCGCTAGAGATCTGAAAGCGGGAGGGGTAGCCTACGAGCAGTACTTC
many,-,TRBJ2-5,TRBV20-1,CSASSGHEEGETQYF,TGCAGTGCTAGCTCTGGACATGAGGAGGGCGAGACCCAGTACTTC
-,-,TRBJ2-3,TRBV7-2,CASSLTYTDTQYF,TGTGCCAGCAGCTTAACCTACACAGATACGCAGTATTTT
few,TRBD2,TRBJ2-1,TRBV20-1,CSASILAGGLGNEQFF,TGCAGTGCTAGCATACTAGCGGGAGGGCTTGGCAATGAGCAGTTCTTC
-,-,TRBJ2-1,TRBV20-1,CSANPWGLNEQFF,TGCAGTGCTAACCCTTGGGGCCTGAATGAGCAGTTCTTC
-,TRBD2,TRBJ2-7,TRBV29-1,CSVRREGYEQYF,TGCAGCGTACGGAGGGAGGGATACGAGCAGTACTTC
many,TRBD2,TRBJ2-5,TRBV10-3,CAISEGGLAGETQYF,TGTGCCATCAGTGAGGGAGGACTAGCGGGAGAGACCCAGTACTTC
many,TRBD1,TRBJ1-2,TRBV12-3/TRBV12-4,CASRAGGDYGYTF,TGTGCCAGCAGAGCAGGGGGTGACTATGGCTACACCTTC
many,-,TRBJ1-1,TRBV29-1,CSAFEPNTEAFF,TGCAGCGCTTTCGAACCGAACACTGAAGCTTTCTTT